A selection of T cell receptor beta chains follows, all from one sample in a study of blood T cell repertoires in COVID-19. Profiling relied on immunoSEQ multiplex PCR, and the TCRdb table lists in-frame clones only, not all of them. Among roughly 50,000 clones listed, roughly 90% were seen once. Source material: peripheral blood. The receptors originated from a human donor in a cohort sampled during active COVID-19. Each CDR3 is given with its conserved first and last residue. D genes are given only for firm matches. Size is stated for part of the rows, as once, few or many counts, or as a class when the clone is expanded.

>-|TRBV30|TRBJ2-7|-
TGTGCCTGGAGCAAAGCCACGGGGGAGCAGTACTTC
CAWSKATGEQYF
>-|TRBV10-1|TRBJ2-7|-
TGCGCCAGCAGTGACCCAGGTAAACACTACGAGCAGTACTTC
CASSDPGKHYEQYF
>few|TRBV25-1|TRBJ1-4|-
TGTGCCAGCAGTGAACAGGGGTTCGCTGAAAAACTGTTTTTT
CASSEQGFAEKLFF
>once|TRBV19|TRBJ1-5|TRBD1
TGTGCCAGTAGTCCGCGACAGGGACAGGGAAGGCAGCCCCAGCATTTT
CASSPRQGQGRQPQHF
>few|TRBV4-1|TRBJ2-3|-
TGCGCCAGCAGCCAAGTCAACCTAGTTGGCACAGATACGCAGTATTTT
CASSQVNLVGTDTQYF
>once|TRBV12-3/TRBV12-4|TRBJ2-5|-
TGTGCCAGCAGCTCCCCCAGGGAGACCCAGTACTTC
CASSSPRETQYF
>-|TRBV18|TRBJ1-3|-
TGTGCCAGCTCACCCACAGTCTCTGGAAACACCATATATTTT
CASSPTVSGNTIYF
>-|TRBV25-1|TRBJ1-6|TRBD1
TGTGCCACTACGACAGGGGCTTCACCCCTCCACTTT
CATTTGASPLHF
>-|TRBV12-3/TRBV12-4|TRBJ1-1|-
TGTGCCAGCAGTTTAAACACGAACACTGAAGCTTTCTTT
CASSLNTNTEAFF
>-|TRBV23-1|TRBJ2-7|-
TGCGCCAGATTGTTGTTTGACAGTTTATCCTACGAGCAGTACTTC
CARLLFDSLSYEQYF
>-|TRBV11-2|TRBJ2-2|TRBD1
TGTGCCAGCAGCTTAGTGAACAGGGGGCTGAACACCGGGGAGCTGTTTTTT
CASSLVNRGLNTGELFF
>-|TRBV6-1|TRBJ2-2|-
TGTGCCAGCAGTGTATCGGAGGGACAGTCCGCCCGGGAGCTGTTTTTT
CASSVSEGQSARELFF
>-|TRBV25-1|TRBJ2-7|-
TGTGCCAGCTCAGGTCTATATTCTTACTACGAGCAGTACTTC
CASSGLYSYYEQYF
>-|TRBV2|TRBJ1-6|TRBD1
TGTGCCAGCAGTACCGGACAGGGGAATTCACCCCTCCACTTT
CASSTGQGNSPLHF
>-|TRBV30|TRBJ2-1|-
TGTGCCTGGAGTCTCAGGAATGAGCAGTTCTTC
CAWSLRNEQFF
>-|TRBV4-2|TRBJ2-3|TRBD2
TGTGCCAGCAGCCAAGAACTAGCGGGGGGCACAGATACGCAGTATTTT
CASSQELAGGTDTQYF
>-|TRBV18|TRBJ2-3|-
TGTGCCAGCTCAGGAGGGGTCGAAGATACGCAGTATTTT
CASSGGVEDTQYF
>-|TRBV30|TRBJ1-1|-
TGTGCCTGGAGTGTAGCGGGGGTTGGCACTGAAGCTTTCTTT
CAWSVAGVGTEAFF
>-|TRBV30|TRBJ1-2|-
TGTGCCTGGAGTGTACAGACAGACTATGGCTACACCTTC
CAWSVQTDYGYTF
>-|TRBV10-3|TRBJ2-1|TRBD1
TGTGCCATCGAGGGGACAGGGGAGAATGAGCAGTTCTTC
CAIEGTGENEQFF
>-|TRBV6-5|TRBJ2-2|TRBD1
TGTGCCAGCAGTTACGGGACAGCCGTCACCGGGGAGCTGTTTTTT
CASSYGTAVTGELFF
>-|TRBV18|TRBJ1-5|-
TGTGCCAGCTCACCAGGGGGGAATCAGCCCCAGCATTTT
CASSPGGNQPQHF
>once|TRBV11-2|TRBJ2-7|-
TGTGCCAGCAGCTTAGGAGGGGGGGGTCCCTACGAGCAGTACTTC
CASSLGGGGPYEQYF
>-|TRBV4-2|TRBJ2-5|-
TGTGCCAGCAGCCCTCGGGATTTGGAGACCCAGTACTTC
CASSPRDLETQYF
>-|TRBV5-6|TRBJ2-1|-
TGTGCCAGCAGCTTGGGCCTAGGTGAGCAGTTCTTC
CASSLGLGEQFF
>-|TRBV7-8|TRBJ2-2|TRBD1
TGTGCCAGCAGCTTACACAGGGGGCGCGGCACCGGGGAGCTGTTTTTT
CASSLHRGRGTGELFF
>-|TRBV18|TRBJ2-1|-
TGTGCCAGCTCACCGACTATTTACAATGAGCAGTTCTTC
CASSPTIYNEQFF
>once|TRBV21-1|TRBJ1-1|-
TGTGCCAGCAGCAAACTTGGACAGCCGAACACTGAAGCTTTCTTT
CASSKLGQPNTEAFF
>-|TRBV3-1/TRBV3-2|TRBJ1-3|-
TGTGCCAGCAGCCGGACAGAAAACACCATATATTTT
CASSRTENTIYF
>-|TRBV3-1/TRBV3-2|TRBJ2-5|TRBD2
TGTGCCAGCAGCGCCGCGGGGGGGGCTATAGGAGAGACCCAGTACTTC
CASSAAGGAIGETQYF
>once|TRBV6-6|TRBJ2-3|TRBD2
TGTGCCAGCAGCCACAAAGCGGGGACCATCACAGATACGCAGTATTTT
CASSHKAGTITDTQYF
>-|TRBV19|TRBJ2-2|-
TGTGCCGCTAGGTCCAGCTGGAACACCGGGGAGCTGTTTTTT
CAARSSWNTGELFF
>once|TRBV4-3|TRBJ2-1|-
TGCGCCAGCAGCCAAGATCACGCCGGGGAGTGGAAGTTCTTC
CASSQDHAGEWKFF
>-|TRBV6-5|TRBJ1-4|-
TGTGCCAGCAGCACTCCCGGGGGAGGAGAAAAACTGTTTTTT
CASSTPGGGEKLFF
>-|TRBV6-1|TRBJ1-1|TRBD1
TGTGCCAGCAGTTCCCCGGGACAGGAAGCTTTCTTT
CASSSPGQEAFF
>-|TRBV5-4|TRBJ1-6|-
TGTGCCAGCAGCTTGGCAGGTGTCGGCTCACCCCTCCACTTT
CASSLAGVGSPLHF
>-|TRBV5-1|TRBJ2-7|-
TGCGCCAGCAGCTTGGCCGCTGGGGCTGCCTACGAGCAGTACTTC
CASSLAAGAAYEQYF
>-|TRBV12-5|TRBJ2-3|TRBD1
TGTGCTAGTGGTTCGGACAGGAGCACAGATACGCAGTATTTT
CASGSDRSTDTQYF
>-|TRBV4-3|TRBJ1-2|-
TGCGCCAGCAGCCAAGATCGCCTACAGGGTTATGGCTACACCTTC
CASSQDRLQGYGYTF
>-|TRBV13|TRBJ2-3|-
TGTGCCAGCAGCTTAGGCGGGGGGCTCACAGATACGCAGTATTTT
CASSLGGGLTDTQYF
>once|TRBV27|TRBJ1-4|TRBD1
TGTGCCAGCAGACCACACAGGGGTTCCGAAAAACTGTTTTTT
CASRPHRGSEKLFF